A selection of T cell receptor beta chains follows, all from one sample in a study of technical replicates of blood from a handful of donors. The assay was immunoSEQ multiplex PCR, and TCRdb's table has in-frame clones only and misses some. In the table there are more than 90,000 clones, roughly 95% of which are singletons. Sequences were obtained from T cells isolated from PBMCs. The receptors were sampled from a human donor in good health. Each CDR3 is given with its conserved first and last residue. A D gene is named only where the DNA matches it firmly. Clone size is given for some rows only: seen once, a few or many times, or a class if the clone is expanded.

TRBV5-1	-	TRBD2	TRBJ2-1	CASTPGGSYNEQFF	TGCGCCAGCACACCGGGGGGCTCCTACAATGAGCAGTTCTTC
TRBV2	-	-	TRBJ1-6	CASTTRDIGSPLHF	TGTGCCAGCACCACTAGGGACATCGGATCACCCCTCCACTTT
TRBV9	-	-	TRBJ1-1	CASSPTGLRTEAFF	TGTGCCAGCAGCCCAACGGGACTTCGCACTGAAGCTTTCTTT
TRBV10-3	-	TRBD2	TRBJ2-7	CAISERLAGDYEQYF	TGTGCCATCAGCGAGAGACTAGCGGGAGACTACGAGCAGTACTTC
TRBV7-9	once	TRBD2	TRBJ2-1	CASSWASGRDEQFF	TGTGCCAGCAGCTGGGCTAGCGGGAGGGATGAGCAGTTCTTC
TRBV2	-	TRBD2	TRBJ2-1	CASVGTSGVSFF	TGTGCCAGCGTTGGGACTAGCGGGGTATCGTTCTTC
TRBV14	-	-	TRBJ2-6	CASSLQGPGANVLTF	TGTGCCAGCAGCCTACAGGGTCCTGGGGCCAACGTCCTGACTTTC
TRBV19	few	-	TRBJ2-7	CASASGAWPTYEQYF	TGTGCCAGTGCCTCAGGGGCTTGGCCTACCTACGAGCAGTACTTC
TRBV2	once	-	TRBJ2-3	CASSEVGGTDTQYF	TGTGCCAGCAGTGAAGTGGGGGGAACAGATACGCAGTATTTT
TRBV5-1	-	TRBD2	TRBJ2-1	CASSFQRGANEQFF	TGCGCCAGCAGCTTCCAGCGGGGGGCCAATGAGCAGTTCTTC
TRBV6-1	once	TRBD1	TRBJ2-7	CASSGSNHRGTVYEQYF	TGTGCCAGCAGTGGATCGAATCACAGGGGAACGGTGTACGAGCAGTACTTC
TRBV2	-	TRBD2	TRBJ2-7	CASSGWGSGGTGTYEQYF	TGTGCCAGCAGCGGGTGGGGTAGCGGGGGAACCGGGACCTACGAGCAGTACTTC
TRBV19	-	-	TRBJ2-7	CASSNRIYEQYF	TGTGCCAGTAGTAACAGAATTTACGAGCAGTACTTC
TRBV14	-	-	TRBJ2-5	CASSQVTGRETQYF	TGTGCCAGCAGCCAAGTAACAGGGAGAGAGACCCAGTACTTC
TRBV11-2	-	-	TRBJ1-1	CASSWGDTEAFF	TGTGCCAGCAGCTGGGGGGACACTGAAGCTTTCTTT
TRBV9	-	-	TRBJ2-2	CASSPHYSGELFF	TGTGCCAGCAGCCCCCACTACTCCGGGGAGCTGTTTTTT
TRBV7-9	-	-	TRBJ2-3	CASSTRFKASFGTDTQYF	TGTGCCAGCAGCACTCGGTTCAAAGCAAGTTTTGGCACAGATACGCAGTATTTT
TRBV5-4	-	-	TRBJ2-5	CASSLVTTREETQYF	TGTGCCAGCAGCTTGGTGACAACGCGGGAAGAGACCCAGTACTTC